In this sample, the clone carrying this T cell receptor beta chain turned up once. Its specificity is unknown. The same CDR3 arises from other DNA sequences in this sample as well. The table came from immunoSEQ multiplex PCR; TCRdb's copy has only in-frame clones and leaves some out. The repertoire consists of a few hundred thousand clones, with roughly 84% occurring once and the leading ten covering around 3.5%. Treatment described: around 19 received Ad26.COV2.S at low or high dose, single or two shots; 5 received placebo; per-sample allocation not given. All samples were drawn on day 63, counting from the first vaccine or placebo injection. This specimen belongs to a study of Ad26.COV2.S vaccination and SARS-CoV-2 variants. In the study overall: Donor joined the COV1001 Ad26.COV2.S trial arm.

The CDR3 is 14 amino acids. Unmatched junction bases numbered 3, after V lost 0 bases and J lost 4 bases. Germline CDR1 and CDR2: SGDLS and YYNGEE. General study findings and limits: Responses of T cells in total may have been underestimated by the TCR breadth and depth analyses. Placebo recipients trailed vaccine recipients in spike-specific TCR breadth.

The receptor was isolated from a person aged 18-60 years who received the Ad26.COV2.S COVID-19 vaccine or a placebo. V is TRBV9 and J is TRBJ1-1, with 7 nucleotides matching TRBD1. Sequences were derived from peripheral blood, sampled in a trial of Ad26.COV2.S vaccine versus placebo. Written as DNA, the CDR3 is TGTGCCAGCAGCGTAGCAGGGGGGAGCACTGAAGCTTTCTTT. Protein product: CASSVAGGSTEAFF. Full variable domain (missing parts from reference TRBV9 and TRBJ1-1): DSGVTQTPKHLITATGQRVTLRCSPRSGDLSVYWYQQSLDQGLQFLIQYYNGEERAKGNILERFSAQQFPDLHSELNLSSLELGDSALYFCASSVAGGSTEAFFGQGTRLTVV.